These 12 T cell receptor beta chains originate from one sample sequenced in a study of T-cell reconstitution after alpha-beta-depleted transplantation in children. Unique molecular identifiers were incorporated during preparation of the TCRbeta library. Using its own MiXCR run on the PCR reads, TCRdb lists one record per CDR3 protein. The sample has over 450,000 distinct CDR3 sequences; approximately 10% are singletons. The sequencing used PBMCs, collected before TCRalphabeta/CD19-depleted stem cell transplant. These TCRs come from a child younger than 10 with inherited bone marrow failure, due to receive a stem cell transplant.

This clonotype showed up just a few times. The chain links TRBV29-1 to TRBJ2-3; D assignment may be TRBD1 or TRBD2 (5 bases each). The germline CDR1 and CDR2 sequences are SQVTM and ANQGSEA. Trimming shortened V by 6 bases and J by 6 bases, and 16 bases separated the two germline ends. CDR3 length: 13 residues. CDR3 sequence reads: CSVRDGPTDTQYF. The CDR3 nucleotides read TGCAGCGTCCGGGACGGCCCCACGGATACGCAGTATTTT.

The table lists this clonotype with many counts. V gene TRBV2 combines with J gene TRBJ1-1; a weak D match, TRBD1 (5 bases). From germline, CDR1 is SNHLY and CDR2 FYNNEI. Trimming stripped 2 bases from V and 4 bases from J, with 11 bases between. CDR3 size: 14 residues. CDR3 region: CASSEWGGITEAFF. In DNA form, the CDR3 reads TGTGCCAGCAGTGAATGGGGGGGAATCACTGAAGCTTTCTTT.

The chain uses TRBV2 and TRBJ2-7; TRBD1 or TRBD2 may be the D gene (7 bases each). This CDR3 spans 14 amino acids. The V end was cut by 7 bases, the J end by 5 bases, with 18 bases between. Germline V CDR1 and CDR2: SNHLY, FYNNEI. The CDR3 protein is CASNDQGGRDEQYF. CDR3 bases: TGTGCCAGCAACGATCAGGGGGGGCGCGACGAGCAGTACTTC.

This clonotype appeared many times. CDR3 coding DNA: TGCAGTGCCAGAAACGGACTAGCGGGAGACTACGAGCAGTACTTC. Protein sequence: CSARNGLAGDYEQYF. This chain connects TRBV20-1 to TRBJ2-7; 13 bases fit TRBD2. Germline V CDR1 and CDR2: DFQATT, SNEGSKA (reference sequence). CDR3 length: 15 amino acids. After removal of 6 bases from V and 3 bases from J, the junction contained 8 bases not matched to a gene.

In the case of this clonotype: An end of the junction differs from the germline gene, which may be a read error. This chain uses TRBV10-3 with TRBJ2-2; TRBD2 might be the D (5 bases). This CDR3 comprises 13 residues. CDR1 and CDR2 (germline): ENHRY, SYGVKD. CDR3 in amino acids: CASSEGDTWELFF. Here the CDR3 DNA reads TGTGCCAGCTCAGAGGGTGACACCTGGGAGCTGTTTTTT.

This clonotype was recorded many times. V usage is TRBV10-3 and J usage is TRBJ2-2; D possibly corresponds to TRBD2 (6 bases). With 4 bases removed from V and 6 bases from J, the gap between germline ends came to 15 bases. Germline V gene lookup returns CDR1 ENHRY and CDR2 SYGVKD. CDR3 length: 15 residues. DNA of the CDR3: TGTGCCATCAGTGCACGGGATCCGGGGGCCGGGGAGCTGTTTTTT. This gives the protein CAISARDPGAGELFF.

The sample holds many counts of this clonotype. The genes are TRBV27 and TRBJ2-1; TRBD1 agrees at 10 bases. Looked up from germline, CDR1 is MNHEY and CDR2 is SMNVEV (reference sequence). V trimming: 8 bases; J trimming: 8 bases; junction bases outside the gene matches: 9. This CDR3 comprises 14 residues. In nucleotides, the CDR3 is TGTGCCAGCGTAGGGACAGGGGAATTAGATGAGCAGTTCTTC. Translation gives CASVGTGELDEQFF.

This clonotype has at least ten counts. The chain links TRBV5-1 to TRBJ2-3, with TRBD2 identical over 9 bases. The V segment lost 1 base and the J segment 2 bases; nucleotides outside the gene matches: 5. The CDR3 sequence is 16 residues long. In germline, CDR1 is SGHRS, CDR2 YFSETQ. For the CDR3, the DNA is TGCGCCAGCAGCTTGACCTCTAGCGGGGTCACAGATACGCAGTATTTT. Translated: CASSLTSSGVTDTQYF.

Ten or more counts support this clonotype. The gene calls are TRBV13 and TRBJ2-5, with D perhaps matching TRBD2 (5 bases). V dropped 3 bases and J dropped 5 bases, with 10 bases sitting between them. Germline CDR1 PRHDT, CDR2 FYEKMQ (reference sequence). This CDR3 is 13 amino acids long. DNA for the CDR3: TGTGCCAGCAGCTTCGCGGGTTCGGAGACCCAGTACTTC. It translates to CASSFAGSETQYF.

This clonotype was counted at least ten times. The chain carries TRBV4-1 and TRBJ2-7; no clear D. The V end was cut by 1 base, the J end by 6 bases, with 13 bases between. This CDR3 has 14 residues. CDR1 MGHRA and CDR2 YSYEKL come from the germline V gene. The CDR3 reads CASSQGARKTEQYF. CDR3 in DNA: TGCGCCAGCAGCCAAGGGGCGCGTAAGACCGAGCAGTACTTC.

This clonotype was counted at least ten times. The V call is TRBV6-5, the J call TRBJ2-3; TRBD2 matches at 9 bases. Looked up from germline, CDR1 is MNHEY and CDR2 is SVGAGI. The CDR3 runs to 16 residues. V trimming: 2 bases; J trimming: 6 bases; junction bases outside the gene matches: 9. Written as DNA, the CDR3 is TGTGCCAGCAGTTACGGGCTAGCGGGACTGGACGATACGCAGTATTTT. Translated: CASSYGLAGLDDTQYF.

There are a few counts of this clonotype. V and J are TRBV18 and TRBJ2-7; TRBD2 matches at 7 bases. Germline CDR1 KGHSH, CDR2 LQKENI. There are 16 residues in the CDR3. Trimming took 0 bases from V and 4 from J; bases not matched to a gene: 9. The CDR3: CASSPPETGGGYEQYF. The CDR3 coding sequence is TGTGCCAGCTCACCACCGGAAACGGGAGGAGGTTACGAGCAGTACTTC.